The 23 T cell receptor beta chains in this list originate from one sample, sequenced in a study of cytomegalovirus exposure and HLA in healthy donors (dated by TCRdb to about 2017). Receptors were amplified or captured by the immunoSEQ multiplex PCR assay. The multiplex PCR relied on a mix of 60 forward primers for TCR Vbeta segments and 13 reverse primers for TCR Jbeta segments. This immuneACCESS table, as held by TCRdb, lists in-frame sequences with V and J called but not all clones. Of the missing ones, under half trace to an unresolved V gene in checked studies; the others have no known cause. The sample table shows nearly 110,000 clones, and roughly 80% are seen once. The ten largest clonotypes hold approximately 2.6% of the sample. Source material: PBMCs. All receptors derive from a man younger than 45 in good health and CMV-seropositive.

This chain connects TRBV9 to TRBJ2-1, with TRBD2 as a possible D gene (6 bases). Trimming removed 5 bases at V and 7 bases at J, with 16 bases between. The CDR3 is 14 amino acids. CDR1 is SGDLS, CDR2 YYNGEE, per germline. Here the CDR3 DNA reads TGTGCCAGCAGGCGGGGTTCAGGTGAAAATGAGCAGTTCTTC. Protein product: CASRRGSGENEQFF.

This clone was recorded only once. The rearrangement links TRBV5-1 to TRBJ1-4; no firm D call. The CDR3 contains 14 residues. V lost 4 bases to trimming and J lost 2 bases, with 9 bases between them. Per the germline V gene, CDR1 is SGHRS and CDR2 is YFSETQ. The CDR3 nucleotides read TGCGCCAGCAGCCCGGGTTCCACTAATGAAAAACTGTTTTTT. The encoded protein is CASSPGSTNEKLFF.

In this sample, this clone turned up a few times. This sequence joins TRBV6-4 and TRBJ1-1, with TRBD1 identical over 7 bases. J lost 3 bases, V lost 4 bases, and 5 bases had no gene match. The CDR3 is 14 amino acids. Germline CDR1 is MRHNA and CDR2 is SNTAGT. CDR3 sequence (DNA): TGTGCCAGCAGTGGGAACAGGGGTGACACTGAAGCTTTCTTT. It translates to CASSGNRGDTEAFF.

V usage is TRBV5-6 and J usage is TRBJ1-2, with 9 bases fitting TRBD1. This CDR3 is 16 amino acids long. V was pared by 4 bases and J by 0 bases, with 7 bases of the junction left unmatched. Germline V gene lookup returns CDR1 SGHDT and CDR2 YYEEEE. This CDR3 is CASSPWDRAPNYGYTF. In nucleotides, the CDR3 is TGTGCCAGCAGCCCCTGGGACAGGGCTCCTAACTATGGCTACACCTTC.

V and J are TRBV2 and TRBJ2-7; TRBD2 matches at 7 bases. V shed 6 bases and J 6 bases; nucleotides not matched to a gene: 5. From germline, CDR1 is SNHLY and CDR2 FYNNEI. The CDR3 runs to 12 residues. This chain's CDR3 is CASSYTGGEQYF. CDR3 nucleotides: TGTGCCAGCAGCTACACGGGGGGCGAGCAGTACTTC.

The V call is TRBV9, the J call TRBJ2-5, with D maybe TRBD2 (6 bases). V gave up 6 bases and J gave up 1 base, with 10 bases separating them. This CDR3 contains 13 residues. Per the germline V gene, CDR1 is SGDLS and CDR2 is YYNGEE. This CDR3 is CASNRGTQETQYF. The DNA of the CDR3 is TGTGCCAGCAACCGGGGGACCCAAGAGACCCAGTACTTC.

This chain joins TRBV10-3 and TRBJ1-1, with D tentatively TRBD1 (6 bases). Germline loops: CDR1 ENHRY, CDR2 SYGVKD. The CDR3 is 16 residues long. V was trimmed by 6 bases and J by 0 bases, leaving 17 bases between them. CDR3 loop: CAISPQGTGVNTEAFF. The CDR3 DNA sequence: TGTGCCATCAGCCCCCAGGGGACGGGTGTGAACACTGAAGCTTTCTTT.

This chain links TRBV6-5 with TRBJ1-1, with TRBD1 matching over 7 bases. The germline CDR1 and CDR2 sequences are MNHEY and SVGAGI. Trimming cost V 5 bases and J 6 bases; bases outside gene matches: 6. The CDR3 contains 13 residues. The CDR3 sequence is CASSEVGQAEAFF. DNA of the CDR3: TGTGCCAGCAGTGAAGTCGGACAGGCTGAAGCTTTCTTT.

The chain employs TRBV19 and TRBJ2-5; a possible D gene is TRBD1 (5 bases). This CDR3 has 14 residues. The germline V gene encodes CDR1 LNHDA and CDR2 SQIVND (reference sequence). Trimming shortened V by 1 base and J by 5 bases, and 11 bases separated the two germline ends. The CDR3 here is CASSIAGRVETQYF. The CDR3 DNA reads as TGTGCCAGTAGTATAGCCGGCAGGGTCGAGACCCAGTACTTC.

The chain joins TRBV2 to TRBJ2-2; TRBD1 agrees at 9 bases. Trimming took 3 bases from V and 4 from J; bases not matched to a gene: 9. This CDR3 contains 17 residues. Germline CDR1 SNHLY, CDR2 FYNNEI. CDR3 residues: CASSEFQGQGTTGELFF. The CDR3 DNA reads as TGTGCCAGCAGTGAGTTCCAGGGACAGGGTACCACCGGGGAGCTGTTTTTT.

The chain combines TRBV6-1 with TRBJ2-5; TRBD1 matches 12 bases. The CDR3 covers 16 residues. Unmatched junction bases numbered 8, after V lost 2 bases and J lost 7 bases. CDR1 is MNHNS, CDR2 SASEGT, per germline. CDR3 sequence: CASSEKGTGGPTTQYF. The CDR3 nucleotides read TGTGCCAGCAGTGAAAAAGGGACAGGGGGCCCCACGACCCAGTACTTC.

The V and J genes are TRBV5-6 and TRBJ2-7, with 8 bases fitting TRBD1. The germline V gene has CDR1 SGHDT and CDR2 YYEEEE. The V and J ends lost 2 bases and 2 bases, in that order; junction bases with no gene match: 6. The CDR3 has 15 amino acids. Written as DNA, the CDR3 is TGTGCCAGCAGCTTACCGGGACAGGATACCTACGAGCAGTACTTC. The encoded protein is CASSLPGQDTYEQYF.

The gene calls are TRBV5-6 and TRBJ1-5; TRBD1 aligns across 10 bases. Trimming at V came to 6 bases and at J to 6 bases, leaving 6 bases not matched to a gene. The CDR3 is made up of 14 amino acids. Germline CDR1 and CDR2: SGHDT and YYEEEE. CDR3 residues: CASTKRQGAQPQHF. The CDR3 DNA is TGTGCCAGCACCAAACGACAGGGGGCTCAGCCCCAGCATTTT.

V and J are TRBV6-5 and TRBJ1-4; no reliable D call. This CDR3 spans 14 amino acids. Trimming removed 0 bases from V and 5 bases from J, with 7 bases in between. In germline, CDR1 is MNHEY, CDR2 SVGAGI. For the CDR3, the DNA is TGTGCCAGCAGTTACTCGCACTCCAATGAAAAACTGTTTTTT. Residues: CASSYSHSNEKLFF.

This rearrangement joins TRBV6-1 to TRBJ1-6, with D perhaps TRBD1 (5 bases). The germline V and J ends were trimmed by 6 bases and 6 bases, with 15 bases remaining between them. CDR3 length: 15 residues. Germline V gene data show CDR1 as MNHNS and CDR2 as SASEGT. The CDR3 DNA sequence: TGTGCCAGCAGACAGGCCACCACCTCTAATTCACCCCTCCACTTT. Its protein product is CASRQATTSNSPLHF.

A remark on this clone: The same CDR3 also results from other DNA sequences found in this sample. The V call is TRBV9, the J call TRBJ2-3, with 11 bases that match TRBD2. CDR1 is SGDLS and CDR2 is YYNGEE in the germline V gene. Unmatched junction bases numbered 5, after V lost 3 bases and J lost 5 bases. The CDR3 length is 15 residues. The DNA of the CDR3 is TGTGCCAGCAGCGACACTAGCGGGGGAGAAGATACGCAGTATTTT. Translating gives CASSDTSGGEDTQYF.

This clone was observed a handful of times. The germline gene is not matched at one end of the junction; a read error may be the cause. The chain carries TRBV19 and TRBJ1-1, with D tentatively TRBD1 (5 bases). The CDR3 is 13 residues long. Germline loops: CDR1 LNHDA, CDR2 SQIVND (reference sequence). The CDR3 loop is CASSMGPNAEAFF. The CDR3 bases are TGTGCCAGTAGTATGGGGCCGAACGCTGAAGCTTTCTTT. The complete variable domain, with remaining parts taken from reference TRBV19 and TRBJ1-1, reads DGGITQSPKYLFRKEGQNVTLSCEQNLNHDAMYWYRQDPGQGLRLIYYSQIVNDFQKGDIAEGYSVSREKKESFPLTVTSAQKNPTAFYLCASSMGPNAEAFFGQGTRLTVV.

The CDR3 sequence: CASSLNTGGYGYTF. DNA for the CDR3: TGTGCCAGCAGCTTAAACACAGGGGGCTACGGCTACACCTTC. V is TRBV13 and J is TRBJ1-2; 9 nucleotides match TRBD1. Trimming at V came to 2 bases and at J to 8 bases, leaving 6 bases not matched to a gene. Germline lookup yields CDR1 PRHDT and CDR2 FYEKMQ (reference sequence). The CDR3 length is 14 residues.

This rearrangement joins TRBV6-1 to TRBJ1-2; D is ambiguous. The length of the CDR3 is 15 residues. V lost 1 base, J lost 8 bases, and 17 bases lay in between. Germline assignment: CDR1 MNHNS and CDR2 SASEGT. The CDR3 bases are TGTGCCAGCAGTGAAGTGAGACTGTTCCTAAGGGGCTACACCTTC. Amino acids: CASSEVRLFLRGYTF.

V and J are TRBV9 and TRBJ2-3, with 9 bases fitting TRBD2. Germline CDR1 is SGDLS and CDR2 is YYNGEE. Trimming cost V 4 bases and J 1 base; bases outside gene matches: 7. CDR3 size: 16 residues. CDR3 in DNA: TGTGCCAGCAGCCCCCGGGTAGCGGGGGGCACAGATACGCAGTATTTT. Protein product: CASSPRVAGGTDTQYF.

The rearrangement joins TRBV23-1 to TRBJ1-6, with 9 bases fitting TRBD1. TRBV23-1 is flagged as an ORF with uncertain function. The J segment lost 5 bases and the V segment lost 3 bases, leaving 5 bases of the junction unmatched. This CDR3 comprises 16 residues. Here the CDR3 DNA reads TGCGCCAGCAGTCACACGGACAGGGGTGATAATTCACCCCTCCACTTT. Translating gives CASSHTDRGDNSPLHF.

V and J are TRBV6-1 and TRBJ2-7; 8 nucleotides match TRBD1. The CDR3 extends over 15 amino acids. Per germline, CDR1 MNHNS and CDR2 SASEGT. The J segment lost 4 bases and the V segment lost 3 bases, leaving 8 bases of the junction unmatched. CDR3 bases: TGTGCCAGCAGTGACTATGACAGGGGCAGGTACGAGCAGTACTTC. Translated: CASSDYDRGRYEQYF.

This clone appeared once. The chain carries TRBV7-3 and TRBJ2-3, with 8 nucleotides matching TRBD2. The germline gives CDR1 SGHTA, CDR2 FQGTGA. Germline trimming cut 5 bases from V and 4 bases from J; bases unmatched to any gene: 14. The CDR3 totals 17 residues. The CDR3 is CASSLRMRGEGADTQYF. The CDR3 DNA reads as TGTGCCAGCAGCCTAAGAATGCGGGGGGAAGGGGCAGATACGCAGTATTTT.